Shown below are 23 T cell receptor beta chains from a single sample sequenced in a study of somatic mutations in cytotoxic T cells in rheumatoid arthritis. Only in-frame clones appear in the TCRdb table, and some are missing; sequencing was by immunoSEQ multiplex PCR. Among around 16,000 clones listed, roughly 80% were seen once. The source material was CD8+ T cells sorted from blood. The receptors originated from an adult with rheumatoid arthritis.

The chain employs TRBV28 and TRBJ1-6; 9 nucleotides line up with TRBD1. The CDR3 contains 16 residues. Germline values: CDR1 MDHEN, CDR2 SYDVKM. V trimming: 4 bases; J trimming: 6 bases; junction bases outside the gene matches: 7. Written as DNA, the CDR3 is TGTGCCAGCAGTTCCATCGGGACAGGGCCTAATTCACCCCTCCACTTT. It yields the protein CASSSIGTGPNSPLHF.

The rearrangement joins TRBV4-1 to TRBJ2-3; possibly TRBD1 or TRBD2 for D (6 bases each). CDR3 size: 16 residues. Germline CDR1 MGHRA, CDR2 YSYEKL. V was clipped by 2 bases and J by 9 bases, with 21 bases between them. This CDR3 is CASSQTRGTPAETQYF. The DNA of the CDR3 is TGCGCCAGCAGCCAAACCCGGGGGACACCCGCCGAGACGCAGTATTTT.

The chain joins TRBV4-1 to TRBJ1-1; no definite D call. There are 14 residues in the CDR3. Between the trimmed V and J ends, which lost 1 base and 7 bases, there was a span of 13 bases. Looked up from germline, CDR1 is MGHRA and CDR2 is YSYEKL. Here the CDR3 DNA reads TGCGCCAGCAGCCAAGCCCTTCTGTCTGTTGAAGCTTTCTTT. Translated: CASSQALLSVEAFF.

The CDR3 loop reads CASSHFGTGGDTGELFF. Here the CDR3 DNA reads TGTGCCAGCAGTCATTTCGGGACAGGGGGCGACACCGGGGAGCTGTTTTTT. This rearrangement joins TRBV7-9 to TRBJ2-2; 12 bases agree with TRBD1. Trimming cost V 6 bases and J 3 bases; bases outside gene matches: 8. The CDR3 spans 17 residues. Germline lookup yields CDR1 SEHNR and CDR2 FQNEAQ (reference sequence).

CDR3 DNA sequence: TGTGCCAGCGACGGCGGCTTATCGACCGGGGAGCTGTTTTTT. Translated: CASDGGLSTGELFF. The V gene is TRBV6-1, the J gene TRBJ2-2; D remains ambiguous. CDR3 size: 14 residues. Trimming stripped 8 bases from V and 5 bases from J, with 15 bases between. Looked up from germline, CDR1 is MNHNS and CDR2 is SASEGT.

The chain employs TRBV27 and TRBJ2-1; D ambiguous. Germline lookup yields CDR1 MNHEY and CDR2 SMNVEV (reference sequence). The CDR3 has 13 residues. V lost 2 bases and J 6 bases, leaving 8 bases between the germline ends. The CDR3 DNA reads TGTGCCAGCAGTTTAAGGCAGTTCAATGAGCAGTTCTTC. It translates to CASSLRQFNEQFF.

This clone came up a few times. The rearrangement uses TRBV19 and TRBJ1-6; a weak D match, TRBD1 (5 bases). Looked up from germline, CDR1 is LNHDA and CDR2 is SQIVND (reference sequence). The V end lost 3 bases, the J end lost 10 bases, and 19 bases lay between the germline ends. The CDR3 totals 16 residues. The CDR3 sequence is CASSIGVRAQSSPLHF. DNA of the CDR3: TGTGCCAGTAGTATTGGGGTCAGGGCACAGAGCTCACCCCTCCACTTT.

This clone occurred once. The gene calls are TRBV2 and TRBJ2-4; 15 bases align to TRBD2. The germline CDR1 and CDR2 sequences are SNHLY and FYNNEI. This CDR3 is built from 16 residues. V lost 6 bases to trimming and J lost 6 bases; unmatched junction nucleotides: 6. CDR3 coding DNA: TGTGCCAGCAGGGGAGGACTAGCGGGGGGGGGAAACATTCAGTACTTC. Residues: CASRGGLAGGGNIQYF.

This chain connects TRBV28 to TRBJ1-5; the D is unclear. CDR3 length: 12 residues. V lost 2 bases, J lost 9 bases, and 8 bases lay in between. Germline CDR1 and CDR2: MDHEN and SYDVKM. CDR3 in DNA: TGTGCCAGCAGTTTACTGAGAGGGCCCCAGCATTTT. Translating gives CASSLLRGPQHF.

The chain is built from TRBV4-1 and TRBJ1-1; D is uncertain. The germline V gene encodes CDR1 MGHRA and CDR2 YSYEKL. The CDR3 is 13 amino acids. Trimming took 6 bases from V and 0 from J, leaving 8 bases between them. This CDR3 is CASRPSMNTEAFF. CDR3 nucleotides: TGCGCCAGCAGACCCAGCATGAACACTGAAGCTTTCTTT.

For the CDR3, the DNA is TGCGCCAGCAGCTTGGGCGGGGACAGGGGGAATTCACCCCTCCACTTT. This translates into CASSLGGDRGNSPLHF. The gene calls are TRBV4-1 and TRBJ1-6; 11 nucleotides align to TRBD1. V gave up 5 bases and J gave up 7 bases; unmatched junction bases: 7. This CDR3 is built from 16 residues. CDR1 is MGHRA and CDR2 is YSYEKL in the germline V gene.

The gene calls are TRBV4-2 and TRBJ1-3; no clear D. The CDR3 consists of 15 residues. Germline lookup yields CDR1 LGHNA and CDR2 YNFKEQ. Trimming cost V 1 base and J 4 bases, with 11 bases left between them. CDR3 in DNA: TGTGCCAGCAGCCAAGCACCAGACGGCGGAAACACCATATATTTT. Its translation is CASSQAPDGGNTIYF.

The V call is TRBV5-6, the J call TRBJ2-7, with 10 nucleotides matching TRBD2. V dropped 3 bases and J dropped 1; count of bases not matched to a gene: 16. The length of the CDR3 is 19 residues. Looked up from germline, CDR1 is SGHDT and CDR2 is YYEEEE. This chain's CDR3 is CASSSLRGSGGTISYEQYF. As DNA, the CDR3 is TGTGCCAGCAGCTCCCTCCGCGGTAGCGGGGGGACCATTTCCTACGAGCAGTACTTC.

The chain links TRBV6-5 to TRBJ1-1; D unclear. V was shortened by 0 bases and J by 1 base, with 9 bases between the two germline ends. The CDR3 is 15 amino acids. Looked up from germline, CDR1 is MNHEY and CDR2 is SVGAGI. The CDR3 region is CASSYSKYRNTEAFF. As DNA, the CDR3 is TGTGCCAGCAGTTACTCAAAGTACCGGAACACTGAAGCTTTCTTT.

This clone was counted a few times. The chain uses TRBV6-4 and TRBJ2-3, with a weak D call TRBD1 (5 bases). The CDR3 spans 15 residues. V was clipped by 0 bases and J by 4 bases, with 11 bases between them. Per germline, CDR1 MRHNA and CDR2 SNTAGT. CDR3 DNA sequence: TGTGCCAGCAGTGACTCTAGGGGAAGTTCAGATACGCAGTATTTT. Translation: CASSDSRGSSDTQYF.

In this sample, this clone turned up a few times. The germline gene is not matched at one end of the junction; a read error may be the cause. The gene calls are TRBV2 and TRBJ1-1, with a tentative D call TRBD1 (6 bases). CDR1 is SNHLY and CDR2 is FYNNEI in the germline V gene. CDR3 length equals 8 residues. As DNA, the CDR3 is TGTGGCGCGTCGAGGGGGATCTTT. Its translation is CGASRGIF.

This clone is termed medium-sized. In nucleotides, the CDR3 is TGTGCCAGCAGCCAAGGTCAGGACACCGGGGAGCTGTTTTTT. Protein product: CASSQGQDTGELFF. J is TRBJ2-2 and V is TRBV4-2; D is undetermined. V lost 1 base, J lost 3 bases, and 6 bases lay in between. This CDR3 is built from 14 residues. The germline CDR1 and CDR2 sequences are LGHNA and YNFKEQ.

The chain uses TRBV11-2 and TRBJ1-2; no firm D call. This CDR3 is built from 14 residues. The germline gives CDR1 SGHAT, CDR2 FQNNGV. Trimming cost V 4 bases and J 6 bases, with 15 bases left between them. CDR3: CASSSRPGGDGYTF. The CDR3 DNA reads TGTGCCAGCAGCTCCCGGCCAGGCGGGGATGGCTACACCTTC.

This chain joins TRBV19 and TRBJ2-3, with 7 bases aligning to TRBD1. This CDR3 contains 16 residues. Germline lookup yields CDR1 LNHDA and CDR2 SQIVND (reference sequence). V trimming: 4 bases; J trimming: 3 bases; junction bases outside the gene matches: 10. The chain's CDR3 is CASSTLRGGITDTQYF. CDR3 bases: TGTGCCAGTAGTACCCTAAGAGGGGGCATAACAGATACGCAGTATTTT.

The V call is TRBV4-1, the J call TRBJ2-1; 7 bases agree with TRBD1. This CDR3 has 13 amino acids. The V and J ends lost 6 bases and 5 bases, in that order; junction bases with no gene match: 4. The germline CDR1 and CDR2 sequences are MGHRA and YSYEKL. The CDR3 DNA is TGCGCCAGCAGAGACCAGGGGGACAATGAGCAGTTCTTC. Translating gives CASRDQGDNEQFF.

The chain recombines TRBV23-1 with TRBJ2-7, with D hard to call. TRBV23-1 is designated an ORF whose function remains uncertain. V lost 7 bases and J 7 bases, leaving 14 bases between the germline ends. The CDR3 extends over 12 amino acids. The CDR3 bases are TGCGCCAGCAATAGGTTTGTCTCGGAGCAGTACGTC. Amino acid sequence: CASNRFVSEQYV.

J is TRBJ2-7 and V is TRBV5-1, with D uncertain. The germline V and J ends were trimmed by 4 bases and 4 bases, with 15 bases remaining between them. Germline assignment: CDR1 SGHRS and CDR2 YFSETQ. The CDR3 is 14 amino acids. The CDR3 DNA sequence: TGCGCCAGCAGCCCCGCCGGTGTGGGATACGAGCAGTACTTC. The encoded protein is CASSPAGVGYEQYF. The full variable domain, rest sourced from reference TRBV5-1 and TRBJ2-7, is KAGVTQTPRYLIKTRGQQVTLSCSPISGHRSVSWYQQTPGQGLQFLFEYFSETQRNKGNFPGRFSGRQFSNSRSEMNVSTLELGDSALYLCASSPAGVGYEQYFGPGTRLTVT.

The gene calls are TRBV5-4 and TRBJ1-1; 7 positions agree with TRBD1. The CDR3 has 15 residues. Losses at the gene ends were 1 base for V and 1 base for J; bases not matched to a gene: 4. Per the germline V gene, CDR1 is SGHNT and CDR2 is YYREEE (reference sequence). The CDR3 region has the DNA TGTGCCAGCAGCTTGACAGGGGATGCGAACACTGAAGCTTTCTTT. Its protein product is CASSLTGDANTEAFF.